The entry below gives a single T cell receptor (beta chain) sequence along with its context. Its antigen is not identified. This sample is drawn from a study of cytomegalovirus exposure and HLA in healthy donors. Primers included in the PCR were 60 Vbeta and 13 Jbeta primers. Using immunoSEQ multiplex PCR, the repertoire was profiled, and TCRdb retains in-frame clones only, with some absent. The table lists approximately 130,000 clones, roughly 70% of them singletons. General study results and limits: A later analysis linked a missense variant in DCLRE1C to the trimming of TCR beta V and J genes. A later look showed TCR association rates differing by HLA locus, highest for DRB1 and lowest for HLA-C.

This CDR3 has 16 amino acids. With 6 bases clipped from V and 3 bases from J, the junction kept 13 bases outside the gene matches. CDR1 is MNHEY and CDR2 is SMNVEV in the germline V gene (reference sequence). Specimen: PBMCs. V is TRBV27 and J is TRBJ1-1, with 7 bases matching TRBD1. The receptor's source is a man aged 25 to 40 in good health and CMV-seronegative. The CDR3 protein is CASRVITGDLDTEAFF. In nucleotides, the CDR3 is TGTGCCAGCAGGGTCATTACAGGGGATCTAGACACTGAAGCTTTCTTT.